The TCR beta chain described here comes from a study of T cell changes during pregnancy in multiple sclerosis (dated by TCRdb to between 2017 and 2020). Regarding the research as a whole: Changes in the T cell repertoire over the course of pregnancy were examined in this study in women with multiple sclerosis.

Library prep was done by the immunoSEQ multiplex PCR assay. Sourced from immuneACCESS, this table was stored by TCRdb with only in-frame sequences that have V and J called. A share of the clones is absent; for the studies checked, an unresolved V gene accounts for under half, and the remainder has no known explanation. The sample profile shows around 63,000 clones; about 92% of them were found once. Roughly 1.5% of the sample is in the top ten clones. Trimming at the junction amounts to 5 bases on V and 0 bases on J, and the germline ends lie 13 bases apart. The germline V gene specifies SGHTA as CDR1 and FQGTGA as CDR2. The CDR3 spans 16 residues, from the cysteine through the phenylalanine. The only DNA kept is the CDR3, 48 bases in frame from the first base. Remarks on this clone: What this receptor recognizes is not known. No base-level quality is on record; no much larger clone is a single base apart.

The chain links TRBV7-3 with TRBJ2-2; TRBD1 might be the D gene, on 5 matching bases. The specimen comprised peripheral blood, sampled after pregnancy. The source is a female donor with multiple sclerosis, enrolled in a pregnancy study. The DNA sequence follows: TGTGCCAGCAGCCAAACCACAGGAGCGAACACCGGGGAGCTGTTTTTT. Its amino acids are CASSQTTGANTGELFF.